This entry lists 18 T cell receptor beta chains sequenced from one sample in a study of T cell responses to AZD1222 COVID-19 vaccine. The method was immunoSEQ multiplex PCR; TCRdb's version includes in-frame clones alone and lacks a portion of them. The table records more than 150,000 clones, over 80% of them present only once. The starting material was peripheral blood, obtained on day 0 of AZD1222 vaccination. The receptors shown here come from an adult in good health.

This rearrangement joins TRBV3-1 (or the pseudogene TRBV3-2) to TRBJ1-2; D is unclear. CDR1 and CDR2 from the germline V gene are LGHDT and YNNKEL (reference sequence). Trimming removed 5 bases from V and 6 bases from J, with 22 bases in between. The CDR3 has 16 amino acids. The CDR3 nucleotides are TGTGCCAGCAGCTGGCAAGGAGGGCAAGGAATCGATGGCTACACCTTC. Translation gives CASSWQGGQGIDGYTF.

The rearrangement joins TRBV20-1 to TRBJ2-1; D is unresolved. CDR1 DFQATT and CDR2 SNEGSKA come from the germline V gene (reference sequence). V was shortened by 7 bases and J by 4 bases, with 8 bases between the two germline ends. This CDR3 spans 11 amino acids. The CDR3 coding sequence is TGCAGTGGCCGTCGGTACAATGAGCAGTTCTTC. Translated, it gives CSGRRYNEQFF.

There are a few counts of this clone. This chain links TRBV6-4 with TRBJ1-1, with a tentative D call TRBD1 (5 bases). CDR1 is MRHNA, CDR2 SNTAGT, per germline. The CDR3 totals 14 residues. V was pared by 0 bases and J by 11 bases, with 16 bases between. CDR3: CASSDSNNRGRAFF. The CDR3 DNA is TGTGCCAGCAGTGACTCGAATAATAGGGGAAGGGCTTTCTTT.

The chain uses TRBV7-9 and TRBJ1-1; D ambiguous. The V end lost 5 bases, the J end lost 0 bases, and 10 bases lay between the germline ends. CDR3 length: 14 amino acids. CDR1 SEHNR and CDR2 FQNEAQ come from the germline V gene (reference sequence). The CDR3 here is CASSPPFMNTEAFF. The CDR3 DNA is TGTGCCAGCAGCCCCCCCTTTATGAACACTGAAGCTTTCTTT.

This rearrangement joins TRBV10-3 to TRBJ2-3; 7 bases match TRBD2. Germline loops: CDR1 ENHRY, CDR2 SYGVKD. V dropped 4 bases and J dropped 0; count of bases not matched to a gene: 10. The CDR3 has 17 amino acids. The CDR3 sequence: CAISGTAGTTSTDTQYF. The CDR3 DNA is TGTGCCATCAGTGGAACAGCGGGGACGACAAGCACAGATACGCAGTATTTT.

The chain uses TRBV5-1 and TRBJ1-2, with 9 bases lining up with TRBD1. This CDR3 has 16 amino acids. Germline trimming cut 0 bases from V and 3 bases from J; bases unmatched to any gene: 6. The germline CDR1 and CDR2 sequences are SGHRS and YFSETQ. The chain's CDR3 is CASSLGRGQGDYGYTF. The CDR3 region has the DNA TGCGCCAGCAGCTTGGGTAGGGGACAGGGTGACTATGGCTACACCTTC.

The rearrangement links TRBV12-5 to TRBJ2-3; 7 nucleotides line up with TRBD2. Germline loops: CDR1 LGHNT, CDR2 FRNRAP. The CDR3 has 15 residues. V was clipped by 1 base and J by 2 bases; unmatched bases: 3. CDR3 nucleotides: TGTGCTAGTGGTTTGGGGGCGGGGGTCACAGATACGCAGTATTTT. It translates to CASGLGAGVTDTQYF.

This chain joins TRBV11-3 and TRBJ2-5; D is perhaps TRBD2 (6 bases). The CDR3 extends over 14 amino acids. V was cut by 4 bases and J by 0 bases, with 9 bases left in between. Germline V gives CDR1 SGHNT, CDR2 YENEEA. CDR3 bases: TGTGCCAGCAGCTCGGGACTCGACCAAGAGACCCAGTACTTC. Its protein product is CASSSGLDQETQYF.

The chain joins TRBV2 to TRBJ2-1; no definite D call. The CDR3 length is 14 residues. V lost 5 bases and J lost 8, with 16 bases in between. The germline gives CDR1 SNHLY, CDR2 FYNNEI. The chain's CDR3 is CASSRSPVRHEQFF. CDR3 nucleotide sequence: TGTGCCAGCAGTCGGTCCCCGGTGAGGCATGAGCAGTTCTTC.

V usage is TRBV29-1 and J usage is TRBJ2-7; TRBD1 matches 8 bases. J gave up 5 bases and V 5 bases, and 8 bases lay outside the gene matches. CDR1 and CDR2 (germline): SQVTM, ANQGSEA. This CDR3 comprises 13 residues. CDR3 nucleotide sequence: TGCAGCGTTCCTGGGACAGGAGGGAACGAGCAGTACTTC. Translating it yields CSVPGTGGNEQYF.

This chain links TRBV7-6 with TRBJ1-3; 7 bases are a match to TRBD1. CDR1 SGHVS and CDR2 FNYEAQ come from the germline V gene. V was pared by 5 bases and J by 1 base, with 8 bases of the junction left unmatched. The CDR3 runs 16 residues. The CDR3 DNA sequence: TGTGCCAGCAGCAGGGGGCTGACAGAATCTGGAAACACCATATATTTT. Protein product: CASSRGLTESGNTIYF.

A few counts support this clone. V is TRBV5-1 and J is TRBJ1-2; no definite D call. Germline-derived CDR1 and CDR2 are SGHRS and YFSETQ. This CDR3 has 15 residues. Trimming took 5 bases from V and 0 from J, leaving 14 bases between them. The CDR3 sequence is CASRLTTQPNYGYTF. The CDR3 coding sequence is TGCGCCAGCAGACTTACTACACAGCCTAACTATGGCTACACCTTC.

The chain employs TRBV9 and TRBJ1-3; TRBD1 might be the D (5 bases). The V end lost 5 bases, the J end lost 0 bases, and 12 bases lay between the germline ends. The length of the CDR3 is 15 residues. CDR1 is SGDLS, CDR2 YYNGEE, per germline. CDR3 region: CASSVTGRSGNTIYF. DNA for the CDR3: TGTGCCAGCAGTGTAACAGGCCGCTCTGGAAACACCATATATTTT.

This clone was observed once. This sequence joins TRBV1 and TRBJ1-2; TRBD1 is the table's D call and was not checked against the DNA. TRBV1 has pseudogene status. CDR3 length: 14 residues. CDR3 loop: CTSSQDREGVGYTF. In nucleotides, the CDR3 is TGCACCAGCAGCCAGGACAGGGAGGGAGTTGGCTACACCTTC.

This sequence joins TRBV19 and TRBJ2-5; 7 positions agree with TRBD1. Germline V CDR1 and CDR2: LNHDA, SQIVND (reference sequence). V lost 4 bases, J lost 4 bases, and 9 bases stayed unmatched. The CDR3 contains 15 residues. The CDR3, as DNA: TGTGCCAGTAGTAGAAGACAGGGCTCTAGAGAGACCCAGTACTTC. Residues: CASSRRQGSRETQYF. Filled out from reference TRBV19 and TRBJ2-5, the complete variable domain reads DGGITQSPKYLFRKEGQNVTLSCEQNLNHDAMYWYRQDPGQGLRLIYYSQIVNDFQKGDIAEGYSVSREKKESFPLTVTSAQKNPTAFYLCASSRRQGSRETQYFGPGTRLLVL.

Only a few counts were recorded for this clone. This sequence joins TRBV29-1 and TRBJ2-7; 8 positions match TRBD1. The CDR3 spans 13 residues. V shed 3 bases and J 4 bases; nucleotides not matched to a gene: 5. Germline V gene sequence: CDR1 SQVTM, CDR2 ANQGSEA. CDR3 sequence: CSVETGVMYEQYF. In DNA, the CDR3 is TGCAGCGTTGAGACAGGGGTTATGTACGAGCAGTACTTC.

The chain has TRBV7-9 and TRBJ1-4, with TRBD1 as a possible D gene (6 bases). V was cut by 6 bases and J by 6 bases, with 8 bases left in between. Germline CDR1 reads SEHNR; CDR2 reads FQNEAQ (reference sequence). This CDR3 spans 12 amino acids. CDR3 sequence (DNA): TGTGCCAGCAGTTGGACAGATGAAAAACTGTTTTTT. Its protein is CASSWTDEKLFF.

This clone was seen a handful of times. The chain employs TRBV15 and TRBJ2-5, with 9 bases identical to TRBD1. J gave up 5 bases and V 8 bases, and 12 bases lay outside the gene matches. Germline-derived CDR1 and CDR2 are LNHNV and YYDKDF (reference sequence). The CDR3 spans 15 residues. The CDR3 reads CATGSTGGASETQYF. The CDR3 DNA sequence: TGTGCCACCGGATCAACAGGGGGCGCTTCGGAGACCCAGTACTTC.